This T cell receptor (beta chain) was recorded in a study of blood T cell repertoires in COVID-19 (dated by TCRdb to the early 2020s). With respect to the entire study: Samples from collaborators originated in the United States, Italy and Spain and spanned both the acute and convalescent phases of COVID-19. Deeply sampled blood TCRbeta repertoires from subjects exposed to, actively infected with, or recovered from COVID-19 were included in the dataset. The repertoires were released in a freely available public database meant as a resource for research on the immune response to SARS-CoV-2. Samples were obtained from the ongoing ImmuneRACE study (first 160 participants) and from about 1,300 subjects provided by 6 global collaborators. The material from the prospective study consisted of cDNA or gDNA derived from T cells, B-cell-depleted T cells, or PBMCs. Where available, HLA class I and class II types were obtained from metadata supplied by the sample provider rather than from assay-based typing. Sample metadata almost always included a de-identified subject ID, COVID-19 status, age in years and sex. General study outcomes and caveats: The quantity of clinical and demographic metadata differed by source and by participant and was supplied without curation.

Whole blood was collected in K2EDTA tubes by collaborating institutions according to the institutions' own protocols. For TCRbeta analysis, collaborators shipped samples in one of three forms: frozen whole blood, isolated PBMCs, or DNA extracted from either of those sample types. To note about this clone: Its antigen is still unknown. Nothing much larger sits one base from this clone, and base qualities are not available.

TCRbeta CDR3 regions were amplified from genomic DNA using the immunoSEQ Assay, a bias-controlled multiplex PCR. As for how the authors treated the data: Nucleated cell counts per sample were estimated from amplification of reference gene primers within the assay. To quantify the absolute abundance of each unique TCRbeta CDR3 rearrangement, sequence reads were collapsed and filtered. For each sample, productive Simpson clonality was calculated by taking the square root of Simpson's diversity index across productive rearrangements. This immuneACCESS table, as held by TCRdb, lists in-frame sequences with V and J called but not all clones. Of the missing ones, under half trace to an unresolved V gene in checked studies; the others have no known cause. V, J and clone size are taken as reported in that table, and D and trimming were inferred from the DNA itself. This sample holds some 100,000 clones; about three quarters were observed only once. The ten largest clonotypes hold roughly 6.2% of the sample.

This sequence was found in a man between 65 and 79 years old with acute or convalescent COVID-19. Source material: peripheral blood.

In nucleotides, the sequence is TGTGCCAGCGGCGGGAGTATGGATACGCAGTATTTT. It translates as CASGGSMDTQYF. The rearranged chain carries TRBV28 and TRBJ2-3, with 7 bases matching TRBD2. CDR1 and CDR2, per the germline V gene, are MDHEN and SYDVKM. CDR3 length: 12 amino acids, cysteine to phenylalanine. CDR3 DNA only is kept here, 36 bases in frame from base 1. V is trimmed back by 8 bases and J by 6 bases, and the junction contains 5 bases that no gene match accounts for.